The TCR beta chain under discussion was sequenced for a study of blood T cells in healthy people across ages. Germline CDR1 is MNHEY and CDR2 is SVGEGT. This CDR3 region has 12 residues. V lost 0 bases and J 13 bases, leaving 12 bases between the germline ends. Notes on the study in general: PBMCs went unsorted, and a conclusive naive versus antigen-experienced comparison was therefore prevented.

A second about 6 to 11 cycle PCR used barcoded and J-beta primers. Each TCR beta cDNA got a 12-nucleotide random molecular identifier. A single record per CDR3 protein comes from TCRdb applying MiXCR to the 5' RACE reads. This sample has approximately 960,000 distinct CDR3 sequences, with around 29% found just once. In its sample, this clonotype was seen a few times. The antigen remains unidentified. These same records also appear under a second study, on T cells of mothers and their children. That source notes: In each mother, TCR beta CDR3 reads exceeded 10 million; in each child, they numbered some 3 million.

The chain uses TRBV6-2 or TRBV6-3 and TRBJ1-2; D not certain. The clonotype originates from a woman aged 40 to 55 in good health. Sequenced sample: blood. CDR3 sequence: CASSYSRREITF. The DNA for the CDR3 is TGTGCCAGCAGTTACTCGCGAAGAGAGATCACCTTC.